This T cell receptor beta chain was sequenced during a study of cytomegalovirus exposure and HLA in healthy donors. Study-wide results and caveats: According to reports, the classifier identified cytomegalovirus status with high specificity and sensitivity.

Measured with immunoSEQ multiplex PCR; TCRdb has only the in-frame clones, and not every one. The table lists 150,000 to 200,000 clones, 85% of them singletons. Per the germline V gene, CDR1 is SEHNR and CDR2 is FQNEAQ (reference sequence). V dropped 3 bases and J dropped 3 bases, with 12 bases sitting between them. The CDR3 runs 14 residues. This clone was observed a few times. The antigen is not known. The chain has TRBV7-9 and TRBJ2-7, with a possible D match to TRBD2 (5 bases). The sequence came from a man aged 18 to 29 in good health and CMV-seropositive. The specimen sequenced was PBMCs. CDR3 DNA: TGTGCCAGCAGCTTGAGTCCAGCGGACTACGAGCAGTACTTC. Protein product: CASSLSPADYEQYF.